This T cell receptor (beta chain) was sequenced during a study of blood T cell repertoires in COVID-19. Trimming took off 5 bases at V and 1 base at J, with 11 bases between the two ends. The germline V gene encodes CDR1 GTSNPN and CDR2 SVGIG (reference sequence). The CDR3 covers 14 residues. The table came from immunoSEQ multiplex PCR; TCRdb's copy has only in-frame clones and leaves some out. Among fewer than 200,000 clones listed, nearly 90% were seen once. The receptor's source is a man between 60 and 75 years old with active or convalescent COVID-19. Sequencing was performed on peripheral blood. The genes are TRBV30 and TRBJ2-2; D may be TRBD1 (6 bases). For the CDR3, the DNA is TGTGCCTGGGGCAGGGGACAGAACACCGGGGAGCTGTTTTTT. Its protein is CAWGRGQNTGELFF.